These T cell receptor beta chains were read from a single sample in a study of CD8 T cells in ankylosing spondylitis. Using its own MiXCR run on the 5' RACE reads, TCRdb lists one record per CDR3 protein. The sample records 700,000 to 850,000 distinct CDR3 sequences, about 12% being singletons. Specimen: blood, either unsorted or a sorted T cell fraction (not recorded which). These receptors were collected from a male donor with ankylosing spondylitis. CDR3s include the opening cysteine and the closing phenylalanine or tryptophan. The D gene is left open where the match is weak. Not all rows give a size; the values are once, few, many and, for expanded clones, a class.

D gene: TRBD1; V gene: TRBV20-1; J gene: TRBJ2-1; clone size: .; CDR3 DNA: TGCAGTGCTATCGGGGACAGGGGGTACAATGAGCAGTTCTTC; CDR3 protein: CSAIGDRGYNEQFF
D gene: TRBD2; V gene: TRBV10-3; J gene: TRBJ2-5; clone size: many; CDR3 DNA: TGTGCCATCAGTGGAAGCGGGACTCAAGAGACCCAGTACTTC; CDR3 protein: CAISGSGTQETQYF
D gene: TRBD1; V gene: TRBV5-1; J gene: TRBJ2-1; clone size: few; CDR3 DNA: TGCGCCAGCAGCCCCCCCATCGGGACAGGGTACAATGAGCAGTTCTTC; CDR3 protein: CASSPPIGTGYNEQFF
D gene: .; V gene: TRBV20-1; J gene: TRBJ2-1; clone size: few; CDR3 DNA: TGCAGTGCCCTAAGGACAGCGCGATACTCCAATGAGCAGTTCTTC; CDR3 protein: CSALRTARYSNEQFF
D gene: .; V gene: TRBV20-1; J gene: TRBJ1-2; clone size: many; CDR3 DNA: TGCAGTGCTAGAGCTCAGACAGACTATGGCTACACCTTC; CDR3 protein: CSARAQTDYGYTF
D gene: TRBD2; V gene: TRBV5-1; J gene: TRBJ2-5; clone size: few; CDR3 DNA: TGCGCCAGCAGCGTAGGGAGCGGGGGGGCTACGGAGACCCAGTACTTC; CDR3 protein: CASSVGSGGATETQYF
D gene: .; V gene: TRBV28; J gene: TRBJ2-1; clone size: .; CDR3 DNA: TGTGCCAGCTGGCGGACAACCGACAATGAGCAGTTCTTC; CDR3 protein: CASWRTTDNEQFF
D gene: .; V gene: TRBV4-3; J gene: TRBJ1-1; clone size: .; CDR3 DNA: TGCGCCAGCAGCCGTCGGTGGGAAGGGAGCACTGAAGCTTTCTTT; CDR3 protein: CASSRRWEGSTEAFF
D gene: TRBD1; V gene: TRBV20-1; J gene: TRBJ1-5; clone size: .; CDR3 DNA: TGCAGTGCTCCAGGACCTCAGGGGGCAGGTAATCAGCCCCAGCATTTT; CDR3 protein: CSAPGPQGAGNQPQHF
D gene: .; V gene: TRBV5-5; J gene: TRBJ1-5; clone size: many; CDR3 DNA: TGTGCCAGCAGCCGACTCCCGGGGGAAAAACAGCCCCAGCATTTT; CDR3 protein: CASSRLPGEKQPQHF
D gene: .; V gene: TRBV6-1; J gene: TRBJ1-5; clone size: .; CDR3 DNA: TGTGCCAGCAGTGAAGGGAACAATCAGCCCCAGCATTTT; CDR3 protein: CASSEGNNQPQHF
D gene: .; V gene: TRBV7-2; J gene: TRBJ2-3; clone size: many; CDR3 DNA: TGTGCCAGCAGCTTAACTCGGTCTAGCACAGATACGCAGTATTTT; CDR3 protein: CASSLTRSSTDTQYF
D gene: .; V gene: TRBV10-3; J gene: TRBJ2-1; clone size: many; CDR3 DNA: TGTGCCATCAGCATAACGACCGGGGGGCCCTACAATGAGCAGTTCTTC; CDR3 protein: CAISITTGGPYNEQFF
D gene: TRBD1; V gene: TRBV29-1; J gene: TRBJ2-7; clone size: many; CDR3 DNA: TGCAGCGTTGGATGGGACAGGGGCTACGAGCAGTACTTC; CDR3 protein: CSVGWDRGYEQYF
D gene: .; V gene: TRBV5-5; J gene: TRBJ1-1; clone size: .; CDR3 DNA: TGTGCCAGCAGCCCTGGGACCAGGCTTACGAACACTGAAGCTTTCTTT; CDR3 protein: CASSPGTRLTNTEAFF
D gene: TRBD2; V gene: TRBV20-1; J gene: TRBJ2-1; clone size: .; CDR3 DNA: TGCAGTGCTAGTCCTCTAGCGGGAGCCAGCAATGAGCAGTTCTTC; CDR3 protein: CSASPLAGASNEQFF
D gene: .; V gene: TRBV12-3/TRBV12-4; J gene: TRBJ2-5; clone size: few; CDR3 DNA: TGTGCCAGCACCTTGACAGGCCTCCAAGAGACCCAGTACTTC; CDR3 protein: CASTLTGLQETQYF
D gene: .; V gene: TRBV5-1; J gene: TRBJ2-7; clone size: .; CDR3 DNA: TGCGCCAGCAGCTTAGGGTTTAACGAGCAGTACTTC; CDR3 protein: CASSLGFNEQYF
D gene: TRBD2; V gene: TRBV27; J gene: TRBJ2-3; clone size: few; CDR3 DNA: TGTGCCAGCGGCAGCCCTAGCGGGAGAACGACAGATACGCAGTATTTT; CDR3 protein: CASGSPSGRTTDTQYF
D gene: .; V gene: TRBV20-1; J gene: TRBJ1-1; clone size: .; CDR3 DNA: TGCAGTGCTGCTGGGGCCGCCGGGGTGAACACTGAAGCTTTCTTT; CDR3 protein: CSAAGAAGVNTEAFF
D gene: .; V gene: TRBV29-1; J gene: TRBJ2-5; clone size: many; CDR3 DNA: TGCAGCGCCCGACTACGGATCTTTGGGACCCAGTACTTC; CDR3 protein: CSARLRIFGTQYF
D gene: .; V gene: TRBV29-1; J gene: TRBJ2-1; clone size: many; CDR3 DNA: TGCAGCGTTGTCTCAGCACTCAATGAGCAGTTCTTC; CDR3 protein: CSVVSALNEQFF
D gene: .; V gene: TRBV5-1; J gene: TRBJ2-7; clone size: few; CDR3 DNA: TGCGCCAGCAGCTTGGATACAGGGAACTACGAGCAGTACTTC; CDR3 protein: CASSLDTGNYEQYF
D gene: TRBD2; V gene: TRBV4-2; J gene: TRBJ2-3; clone size: many; CDR3 DNA: TGTGCCAGCAGCCGTCGGGGGGACACAGATACGCAGTATTTT; CDR3 protein: CASSRRGDTDTQYF
D gene: .; V gene: TRBV20-1; J gene: TRBJ1-6; clone size: few; CDR3 DNA: TGCAGTGCTATACGTTTATCCGGGGCGCCTAATTCACCCCTCCACTTT; CDR3 protein: CSAIRLSGAPNSPLHF
D gene: .; V gene: TRBV20-1; J gene: TRBJ2-2; clone size: many; CDR3 DNA: TGCAGTGCTGGCTGGACAGCGAACACCGGGGAGCTGTTTTTT; CDR3 protein: CSAGWTANTGELFF
D gene: TRBD2; V gene: TRBV5-1; J gene: TRBJ2-1; clone size: many; CDR3 DNA: TGCGCCAGCAGCTCCTGGGGGACTAGCAATGAGCAGTTCTTC; CDR3 protein: CASSSWGTSNEQFF
D gene: .; V gene: TRBV5-1; J gene: TRBJ2-3; clone size: many; CDR3 DNA: TGCGCCAGCAGCTTGGCCCAGGGGAATAAAAGGGATACGCAGTATTTT; CDR3 protein: CASSLAQGNKRDTQYF
D gene: .; V gene: TRBV29-1; J gene: TRBJ1-2; clone size: many; CDR3 DNA: TGCAGCGCCGCCAGGGTGGGTGGCTACACCTTC; CDR3 protein: CSAARVGGYTF
D gene: TRBD2; V gene: TRBV6-1; J gene: TRBJ2-1; clone size: few; CDR3 DNA: TGTGCCAGCAAGATTAGCGGGAAAAGAGATGAGCAGTTCTTC; CDR3 protein: CASKISGKRDEQFF
D gene: .; V gene: TRBV7-3; J gene: TRBJ2-5; clone size: .; CDR3 DNA: TGTGCCAGCAGCTTTACCTCGGGGGCCGGGGAGACCCAGTACTTC; CDR3 protein: CASSFTSGAGETQYF
D gene: .; V gene: TRBV1; J gene: TRBJ2-7; clone size: few; CDR3 DNA: TGCACCAGCAGCCAAGTTGAGAGCGGCTCTAAACCCTACGAGCAGTACTTC; CDR3 protein: CTSSQVESGSKPYEQYF
D gene: TRBD1; V gene: TRBV20-1; J gene: TRBJ1-6; clone size: .; CDR3 DNA: TGCAGTGCTTCGGACAGGGAGAATTCACCCCTCCACTTT; CDR3 protein: CSASDRENSPLHF
D gene: .; V gene: TRBV5-1; J gene: TRBJ2-1; clone size: .; CDR3 DNA: TGCGCCAGCAGCTTGCTCCCCATGTCTGACAATGAGCAGTTCTTC; CDR3 protein: CASSLLPMSDNEQFF
D gene: .; V gene: TRBV5-1; J gene: TRBJ1-1; clone size: few; CDR3 DNA: TGCGCCAGCGGACCTTATCAGGGGATGAACACTGAAGCTTTCTTT; CDR3 protein: CASGPYQGMNTEAFF
D gene: TRBD2; V gene: TRBV5-1; J gene: TRBJ2-3; clone size: few; CDR3 DNA: TGCGCCAGCAGCTTTGGGACTAGCGGGAGTATTAACGAGCCTTGGACAGATACGCAGTATTTT; CDR3 protein: CASSFGTSGSINEPWTDTQYF
D gene: .; V gene: TRBV12-3/TRBV12-4; J gene: TRBJ2-3; clone size: .; CDR3 DNA: TGTGCCAGCAGTTTACGAGGACACAACACAGATACGCAGTATTTT; CDR3 protein: CASSLRGHNTDTQYF
D gene: .; V gene: TRBV5-1; J gene: TRBJ2-7; clone size: .; CDR3 DNA: TGCGCCAGCAGCCCCGGACAGATAGAGGGCGAGCAGTACTTC; CDR3 protein: CASSPGQIEGEQYF
D gene: .; V gene: TRBV6-5; J gene: TRBJ2-1; clone size: few; CDR3 DNA: TGTGCCAGCAGTTTCATACAGGGATGGAATGAGCAGTTCTTC; CDR3 protein: CASSFIQGWNEQFF
D gene: TRBD2; V gene: TRBV20-1; J gene: TRBJ2-2; clone size: many; CDR3 DNA: TGCAGTGCTGGGGCACCGGGACTATCGGCCGGGGAGCTGTTTTTT; CDR3 protein: CSAGAPGLSAGELFF
D gene: .; V gene: TRBV12-3/TRBV12-4; J gene: TRBJ2-3; clone size: many; CDR3 DNA: TGTGCCAGCACCCAGGGACTGCGCACAGATACGCAGTATTTT; CDR3 protein: CASTQGLRTDTQYF
D gene: .; V gene: TRBV12-3/TRBV12-4; J gene: TRBJ2-3; clone size: many; CDR3 DNA: TGTGCCAGCGTGAGGGGTGATTCAGATACGCAGTATTTT; CDR3 protein: CASVRGDSDTQYF
D gene: .; V gene: TRBV6-2/TRBV6-3; J gene: TRBJ1-1; clone size: once; CDR3 DNA: TGTGCCAGCAGTTACTCGAGACGTACTTCGAACACTGAAGCTTTCTTT; CDR3 protein: CASSYSRRTSNTEAFF
D gene: .; V gene: TRBV20-1; J gene: TRBJ2-7; clone size: few; CDR3 DNA: TGCAGTGCCAGTTGGACCGTCTACGAGCAGTACTTC; CDR3 protein: CSASWTVYEQYF
D gene: .; V gene: TRBV20-1; J gene: TRBJ1-2; clone size: .; CDR3 DNA: TGCAGTGCTAGAGACGCAACCCGGGACAACTATGGCTACACCTTC; CDR3 protein: CSARDATRDNYGYTF
D gene: .; V gene: TRBV18; J gene: TRBJ2-4; clone size: few; CDR3 DNA: TGTGCCAGCTCGCCAAAGCAGGGAATCAAAAACATTCAGTACTTC; CDR3 protein: CASSPKQGIKNIQYF
D gene: TRBD2; V gene: TRBV20-1; J gene: TRBJ2-2; clone size: few; CDR3 DNA: TGCAGTGCTAGAGACTTTAAGTTAGGACTAGCAGGGGAGCTGTTTTTT; CDR3 protein: CSARDFKLGLAGELFF
D gene: .; V gene: TRBV27; J gene: TRBJ2-2; clone size: .; CDR3 DNA: TGTGCCAGCAGTCGAAACAGGGTACCCGGGGAGCTGTTTTTT; CDR3 protein: CASSRNRVPGELFF
D gene: TRBD1; V gene: TRBV12-3/TRBV12-4; J gene: TRBJ2-5; clone size: .; CDR3 DNA: TGTGCCAGCACTCCTGATAGGGGGCGAGGAGAGACCCAGTACTTC; CDR3 protein: CASTPDRGRGETQYF
D gene: .; V gene: TRBV12-3/TRBV12-4; J gene: TRBJ1-3; clone size: .; CDR3 DNA: TGTGCCAGCAGTTTTTGGGGCAGCTCTGGAAACACCATATATTTT; CDR3 protein: CASSFWGSSGNTIYF